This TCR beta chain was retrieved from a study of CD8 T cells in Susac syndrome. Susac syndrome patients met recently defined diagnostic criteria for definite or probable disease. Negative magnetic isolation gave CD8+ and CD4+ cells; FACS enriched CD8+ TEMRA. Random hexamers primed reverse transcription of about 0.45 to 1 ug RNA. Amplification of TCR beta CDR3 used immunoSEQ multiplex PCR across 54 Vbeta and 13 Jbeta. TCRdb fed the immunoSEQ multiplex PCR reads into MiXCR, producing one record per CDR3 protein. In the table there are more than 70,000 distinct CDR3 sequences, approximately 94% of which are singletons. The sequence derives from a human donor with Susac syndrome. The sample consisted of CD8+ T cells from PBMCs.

The CDR3 sequence: CASSEPGLAINEQFF. CDR3 bases: TGTGCCAGCAGTGAACCGGGACTAGCGATTAATGAGCAGTTCTTC. The gene calls are TRBV27 and TRBJ2-1; 10 positions match TRBD2. The CDR3 runs to 15 residues. After removal of 5 bases from V and 7 bases from J, the junction contained 8 bases not matched to a gene. The V gene's germline CDR1 is MNHEY and CDR2 SMNVEV (reference sequence).